Each of the 24 T cell receptor beta chains below was sequenced from the same sample in a study of CD8+CD57+ T cells in acquired aplastic anemia. Sequencing was done on patients that had shown CD8+CD57+ cell expansion by flow cytometry. Genomic DNA constituted the template upon which TCR beta VDJ and CDR3 profiling was performed. MiXCR was run by TCRdb on the reads, yielding one entry per CDR3 protein. The table lists roughly 100,000 distinct CDR3 sequences, 65% to 70% of them singletons. The source material was sorted CD4+, CD8+, or CD8+CD57+ T cells (not recorded which) from PBMCs. Receptors were obtained from a human donor with aplastic anemia.

The rearrangement links TRBV21-1 to TRBJ2-1; TRBD2, the table's D call, lacks a check against the DNA. TRBV21-1 counts as a pseudogene. This CDR3 region has 15 residues. CDR3 DNA sequence: TGTGCCAGCAGCGAAGGACTAGCGGGGGACAATGAGCAGTTCTTC. It encodes CASSEGLAGDNEQFF.

This clonotype was recorded many times. The rearrangement joins TRBV24-1 to TRBJ2-2; 7 bases map to TRBD1. Germline CDR1 reads KGHDR; CDR2 reads SFDVKD. CDR3 length: 15 residues. V lost 7 bases, J lost 1 base, and 5 bases stayed unmatched. CDR3 amino acids: CATSMDRWNTGELFF. DNA for the CDR3: TGTGCCACCAGCATGGACAGGTGGAACACCGGGGAGCTGTTTTTT.

As for this clonotype: One end of the junction is discordant with germline, which a read error may explain. V and J are TRBV2 and TRBJ2-7, with 8 bases that match TRBD1. Germline V gene data show CDR1 as SNHLY and CDR2 as FYNNEI. The CDR3 has 12 residues. CDR3 in amino acids: CSSSVGQAEQYF. The CDR3 bases are TGTTCCAGCAGTGTGGGACAGGCCGAGCAGTACTTC.

This chain's CDR3 is CASSFSTDYSPLHF. CDR3 nucleotide sequence: TGTGCCAGCAGTTTTTCAACGGATTATTCACCCCTCCACTTT. The chain carries TRBV12-3 or TRBV12-4 and TRBJ1-6; the D is unclear. The length of the CDR3 is 14 residues. With 3 bases removed from V and 8 bases from J, the gap between germline ends came to 11 bases.

The count of this clonotype is one. This chain uses TRBV5-6 with TRBJ2-3; D uncertain. This CDR3 region has 13 residues. CDR1 is SGHDT and CDR2 is YYEEEE in the germline V gene. V dropped 4 bases and J dropped 1 base, with 7 bases sitting between them. The CDR3 here is CASSAKGTDTQYF. The CDR3, as DNA: TGTGCCAGCAGCGCTAAGGGCACAGATACGCAGTATTTT.

The gene calls are TRBV2 and TRBJ2-6, with D perhaps given as TRBD1 or TRBD2 (5 bases each). CDR1 SNHLY and CDR2 FYNNEI come from the germline V gene. CDR3 length: 15 residues. V lost 10 bases and J 4 bases, leaving 17 bases between the germline ends. CDR3 sequence: CANSEGKAGANVLTF. The CDR3 DNA reads TGTGCCAACTCTGAGGGGAAGGCGGGGGCCAACGTCCTGACTTTC. Drawing the rest from reference TRBV2 and TRBJ2-6, the complete variable domain is EPEVTQTPSHQVTQMGQEVILRCVPISNHLYFYWYRQILGQKVEFLVSFYNNEISEKSEIFDDQFSVERPDGSNFTLKIRSTKLEDSAMYFCANSEGKAGANVLTFGAGSRLTVL.

This clonotype occurred a few times. The V call is TRBV3-1, the J call TRBJ2-5, with D possibly TRBD2 on 5 matching bases. V was shortened by 8 bases and J by 5 bases, with 21 bases between the two germline ends. The germline V gene encodes CDR1 LGHDT and CDR2 YNNKEL (reference sequence). The CDR3 has 15 residues. The chain's CDR3 is CASFVRVPRRETQYF. The CDR3 region has the DNA TGTGCCAGCTTTGTGAGGGTGCCCCGTCGGGAGACCCAGTACTTC.

The CDR3 loop reads CASSDASGVYEQYF. In DNA form, the CDR3 reads TGTGCCAGCAGTGATGCTAGCGGGGTTTACGAGCAGTACTTC. The chain joins TRBV2 to TRBJ2-7; TRBD2 matches 9 bases. The CDR3 totals 14 residues. The junction had 4 bases not matched to a gene; V was cut back by 3 bases and J by 4 bases. CDR1 SNHLY and CDR2 FYNNEI come from the germline V gene.

V usage is TRBV2 and J usage is TRBJ2-7; 10 bases match TRBD1. The CDR3 contains 13 residues. Germline V CDR1 and CDR2: SNHLY, FYNNEI. V dropped 9 bases and J dropped 3; count of bases not matched to a gene: 5. CDR3 amino acids: CARVGTGDYEQYF. The CDR3, as DNA: TGTGCCAGAGTAGGGACAGGGGACTACGAGCAGTACTTC.

Remarks on this clonotype: This may stem from a read error, because a much larger clone lies one nucleotide away. The CDR3 DNA is TGTGCCAGCAGTCCCCCGTCGGAGCAGGGGCTCGAGCAGTACTTC. It is translated as CASSPPSEQGLEQYF. V gene TRBV10-3 combines with J gene TRBJ2-7; a possible D gene is TRBD1 (6 bases). The germline CDR1 and CDR2 sequences are ENHRY and SYGVKD. The CDR3 totals 15 residues.

This clonotype was seen more than once but under ten times. The V gene is TRBV19, the J gene TRBJ1-2; D gene ambiguous. The CDR3 consists of 14 residues. V was shortened by 3 bases and J by 7 bases, with 15 bases between the two germline ends. Germline CDR1 LNHDA, CDR2 SQIVND (reference sequence). CDR3 amino acids: CASSIGATQVGYTF. The CDR3, as DNA: TGTGCCAGTAGTATTGGAGCAACTCAGGTTGGCTACACCTTC.

The V and J genes are TRBV15 and TRBJ2-1, with a possible D match to TRBD1 (5 bases). Trimming took off 3 bases at V and 4 bases at J, with 16 bases between the two ends. CDR3 size: 16 residues. Germline-derived CDR1 and CDR2 are LNHNV and YYDKDF (reference sequence). The CDR3 DNA reads TGTGCCACCAGCAGTACCTCAGGCAGGGCTTACAATGAGCAGTTCTTC. It yields the protein CATSSTSGRAYNEQFF.

The CDR3: CATRGTANTGELFF. In nucleotides, the CDR3 is TGTGCCACCAGGGGGACTGCGAACACCGGGGAGCTGTTTTTT. This chain uses TRBV15 with TRBJ2-2, with D possibly being TRBD2 (6 bases). The germline CDR1 and CDR2 sequences are LNHNV and YYDKDF (reference sequence). This CDR3 has 14 amino acids. V lost 6 bases to trimming and J lost 0 bases, with 8 bases between them.

The chain employs TRBV19 and TRBJ1-3; D call uncertain. Trimming removed 6 bases from V and 0 bases from J, with 12 bases in between. There are 15 residues in the CDR3. Germline CDR1 is LNHDA and CDR2 is SQIVND (reference sequence). CDR3 nucleotide sequence: TGTGCCAGTAGGGAGGACCCGAGCTCTGGAAACACCATATATTTT. Encoded protein: CASREDPSSGNTIYF. Full variable domain (rest looked up from reference TRBV19 and TRBJ1-3): DGGITQSPKYLFRKEGQNVTLSCEQNLNHDAMYWYRQDPGQGLRLIYYSQIVNDFQKGDIAEGYSVSREKKESFPLTVTSAQKNPTAFYLCASREDPSSGNTIYFGEGSWLTVV.

The chain carries TRBV7-9 and TRBJ2-5; D tentatively reads TRBD1 or TRBD2 (5 bases each). The CDR3 spans 14 residues. Germline loops: CDR1 SEHNR, CDR2 FQNEAQ (reference sequence). The V gene lost 3 bases and the J gene lost 1 base, with 9 bases spanning the gap. CDR3 coding DNA: TGTGCCAGCAGCTTGGGACCCTCCCAAGAGACCCAGTACTTC. Encoded protein: CASSLGPSQETQYF.

This sequence joins TRBV10-2 and TRBJ1-5; no reliable D call. CDR1 is WSHSY and CDR2 is SAAADI in the germline V gene. There are 13 residues in the CDR3. V was shortened by 4 bases and J by 3 bases, with 7 bases between the two germline ends. The CDR3 reads CASSVQSNQPQHF. The CDR3 region has the DNA TGCGCCAGCAGTGTTCAGTCCAATCAGCCCCAGCATTTT.

This chain uses TRBV7-2 with TRBJ1-1; no clear D. The V gene lost 8 bases and the J gene lost 1 base, with 17 bases spanning the gap. Looked up from germline, CDR1 is SGHTA and CDR2 is FQGNSA. The CDR3 has 15 amino acids. The CDR3 region is CASLPPTGRNTEAFF. The CDR3 DNA sequence: TGTGCCAGCCTCCCCCCGACGGGTCGGAACACTGAAGCTTTCTTT.

This clonotype was detected only a few times. The genes are TRBV7-9 and TRBJ1-6; TRBD1 might be the D (6 bases). The CDR3 contains 14 residues. V lost 5 bases and J 9 bases, leaving 14 bases between the germline ends. Germline assignment: CDR1 SEHNR and CDR2 FQNEAQ (reference sequence). CDR3 region: CASSRQADGSPLHF. The CDR3, as DNA: TGTGCCAGCAGCCGACAGGCCGACGGTTCACCCCTCCACTTT. Full variable domain (rest looked up from reference TRBV7-9 and TRBJ1-6): DTGVSQNPRHKITKRGQNVTFRCDPISEHNRLYWYRQTLGQGPEFLTYFQNEAQLEKSRLLSDRFSAERPKGSFSTLEIQRTEQGDSAMYLCASSRQADGSPLHFGNGTRLTVT.

This chain links TRBV2 with TRBJ1-2; D perhaps matches TRBD1 (6 bases). Per germline, CDR1 SNHLY and CDR2 FYNNEI. Trimming removed 5 bases from V and 7 bases from J, with 17 bases in between. CDR3 length equals 14 residues. The CDR3: CASSFSMLGAGYTF. Written as DNA, the CDR3 is TGTGCCAGCAGTTTCTCTATGCTGGGGGCTGGCTACACCTTC.

This clonotype was observed at least ten times. CDR3 loop: CASSWAVGNQETQYF. The CDR3 nucleotides are TGCGCCAGCAGCTGGGCGGTGGGCAACCAAGAGACCCAGTACTTC. J is TRBJ2-5 and V is TRBV5-1; D unresolved. Germline CDR1 reads SGHRS; CDR2 reads YFSETQ. The CDR3 totals 15 residues. Between the trimmed V and J ends, which lost 3 bases and 0 bases, there was a span of 12 bases.

This clonotype came up once. The DNA for the CDR3 is TGTGCCAGCAGCTTAGAAGGCAATGAGCAGTTCTTC. Amino acids: CASSLEGNEQFF. The genes are TRBV7-3 and TRBJ2-1, with unresolved D. This CDR3 has 12 residues. With 2 bases removed from V and 6 bases from J, the gap between germline ends came to 5 bases. Per the germline V gene, CDR1 is SGHTA and CDR2 is FQGTGA.

V usage is TRBV19 and J usage is TRBJ1-5, with D possibly being TRBD1 (5 bases). CDR1 is LNHDA, CDR2 SQIVND, per germline (reference sequence). The CDR3 is made up of 13 amino acids. V was shortened by 4 bases and J by 3 bases, with 7 bases between the two germline ends. The CDR3 DNA sequence: TGTGCCAGTAGTAAACAGGCCAATCAGCCCCAGCATTTT. Protein: CASSKQANQPQHF.

This clonotype appeared a few times. V gene TRBV10-1 combines with J gene TRBJ1-3; TRBD1 might be the D (6 bases). Trimming stripped 6 bases from V and 2 bases from J, with 14 bases between. This CDR3 spans 15 amino acids. Germline V gene lookup returns CDR1 WNHNN and CDR2 SYGVQD (reference sequence). In DNA form, the CDR3 reads TGCGCCAGCAGGGGCGGGGGGCACCCTGGAAACACCATATATTTT. Encoded protein: CASRGGGHPGNTIYF.

This clonotype was counted only a few times. The chain couples TRBV6-2 or TRBV6-3 to TRBJ1-1; D not certain. Germline lookup yields CDR1 MNHEY and CDR2 SVGEGT. The CDR3 covers 15 residues. Trimming left V 4 bases short and J 1 base short, with 13 bases between. The DNA for the CDR3 is TGTGCCAGCAGTTTCGACATATCGCAGAACACTGAAGCTTTCTTT. This encodes CASSFDISQNTEAFF.